This entry describes one T cell receptor (beta chain). V was trimmed by 2 bases and J by 5 bases, leaving 10 bases between them. The CDR3 spans 13 residues. Germline values: CDR1 SEHNR, CDR2 FQNEAQ (reference sequence). This entry comes from a study of early T cells in non-severe SARS-CoV-2 infection. TCRdb analysed the 5' RACE reads with MiXCR anew, one entry per CDR3 protein. The data contain 55,000 to 75,000 distinct CDR3 sequences, roughly 8.4% of them singletons. Sequenced material: whole blood. The chain recombines TRBV7-9 with TRBJ2-7, with D possibly TRBD2 on 6 matching bases. This clonotype originated in an adult who was a healthcare worker with PCR-confirmed SARS-CoV-2 infection or an uninfected control (not recorded which). The CDR3 here is CASSLRGMNEQYF. DNA for the CDR3: TGTGCCAGCAGCTTACGGGGGATGAACGAGCAGTACTTC.